This T cell receptor (beta chain) was obtained from a study of siplizumab effects on memory and regulatory T cells. The data were produced by immunoSEQ multiplex PCR, yet TCRdb's version contains in-frame clones alone and is incomplete. The sample has 8,000 to 9,000 clones; 60% to 75% are singletons. V was cut by 3 bases and J by 5 bases, with 14 bases left in between. Germline CDR1 and CDR2: SGHTA and FQGNSA. This CDR3 is 14 amino acids long. Whole-study results and caveats: An assignable naive or memory phenotype was lacking in roughly 75-95% of proliferating CD4+ or CD8+ clones. Tregs proliferating in siplizumab cultures lacked confirmation of their suppressive function.

With regard to this clone: The antigen is unknown.

The sample consisted of effector memory CD8+ T cells sorted from blood. Sample subset: unstimulated CD8+ effector memory T cells. V and J are TRBV7-2 and TRBJ2-7, with D possibly TRBD1 on 6 matching bases. The receptor comes from a human donor in good health. CDR3 DNA sequence: TGTGCCAGCAGCTTTACAGGGACCTACGACGAGCAGTACTTC. Its protein product is CASSFTGTYDEQYF.